These 5 T cell receptor beta chains originate from one sample sequenced in a study of response to subunit inactivated influenza vaccine. MiXCR, applied by TCRdb to the RT-PCR reads, yields one record per CDR3 protein. The table includes 450,000 to 500,000 distinct CDR3 sequences, approximately 11% detected once. This material consisted of PBMCs from blood, taken 45 days after vaccination. The receptors were gathered from a man aged 45 to 65 who received an inactivated influenza vaccine.

This clonotype was found a few times. CDR3 nucleotides: TGCGCCAGCAGCTTGTTACTAGCAGGCTCCTACAATGAGCAGTTCTTC. Translating it yields CASSLLLAGSYNEQFF. The rearrangement links TRBV5-1 to TRBJ2-1, with a tentative D call TRBD2 (6 bases). Germline assignment: CDR1 SGHRS and CDR2 YFSETQ. The CDR3 spans 16 residues. V lost 1 base and J lost 0, with 11 bases in between.

This clonotype was recorded at least ten times. The CDR3 region is CSPKASGKETQYF. For the CDR3, the DNA is TGCAGCCCAAAAGCTAGCGGGAAAGAGACCCAGTACTTC. The chain combines TRBV20-1 with TRBJ2-5, with 9 bases identical to TRBD2. This CDR3 is built from 13 residues. Germline V gives CDR1 DFQATT, CDR2 SNEGSKA (reference sequence).

This clonotype was observed many times. The CDR3 nucleotides are TGTGCCAGCAGTTACTCCGTAATCGCTGAAGCTTTCTTT. Translation: CASSYSVIAEAFF. The genes are TRBV6-5 and TRBJ1-1; D is undetermined. V lost 0 bases, J lost 6 bases, and 8 bases lay in between. CDR1 and CDR2 from the germline V gene are MNHEY and SVGAGI. The CDR3 is made up of 13 amino acids.

This clonotype has more than one count but fewer than ten. The V and J genes are TRBV5-1 and TRBJ2-7; TRBD1 matches 8 bases. The CDR3 extends over 14 amino acids. Trimming took 4 bases from V and 2 from J; bases not matched to a gene: 5. The germline V gene encodes CDR1 SGHRS and CDR2 YFSETQ. This CDR3 reads CASSQRQGTYEQYF. CDR3 bases: TGCGCCAGCAGCCAAAGACAGGGGACCTACGAGCAGTACTTC.

A few counts support this clonotype. CDR3 amino acids: CASSLLGAQETQYF. The CDR3 region has the DNA TGTGCCAGCAGCTTATTGGGGGCCCAAGAGACCCAGTACTTC. This chain links TRBV7-2 with TRBJ2-5, with D perhaps TRBD1 (6 bases). Trimming took off 2 bases at V and 1 base at J, with 8 bases between the two ends. CDR1 is SGHTA and CDR2 is FQGNSA in the germline V gene. The CDR3 contains 14 residues.